This T cell receptor (beta chain) is drawn from a study of blood T cell repertoires in COVID-19 (dated by TCRdb to 2020 to 2022). Looking at the study overall: Samples covering the acute and convalescent phases of COVID-19 were provided by collaborators in the United States, Italy and Spain. The prospective study material was composed of cDNA or gDNA derived from T cells, B-cell-depleted T cells, or PBMCs. The dataset comprised deeply sampled blood TCRbeta repertoires from subjects exposed to, actively infected with, or recovered from COVID-19. The repertoires were released in a freely available public database intended as a resource for research on the immune response to SARS-CoV-2. The samples were drawn from two sources: the first 160 participants of the ongoing ImmuneRACE study, and 950 to 1,500 subjects contributed by 6 global collaborators. Sample metadata almost always included a de-identified subject ID, COVID-19 status, age in years and sex. Where HLA class I and class II types were available, the types were taken from metadata supplied by the sample provider, not from assay-based typing. Results the study describes overall, beyond this receptor: The quantity of clinical and demographic metadata differed by source and by participant and was supplied without curation.

The CDR3 measures 11 amino acids from cysteine to phenylalanine. The sequence is cut down to CDR3 DNA, 33 bases in frame from base 1. From a lookup of the germline V gene, CDR1 and CDR2 are SNHLY and FYNNEI. V loses 6 bases of germline sequence and J loses 4 bases, and the interval between the two ends is 6 bases. In Seattle, one collaborating source enrolled patients while the infection was active and tracked those patients longitudinally over the course of disease. The collaborating institutions used their own protocols to collect whole blood in K2EDTA tubes. Collaborator samples were shipped for TCRbeta analysis as frozen whole blood, isolated PBMCs, or DNA extracted from either sample type. For this clone: Which antigen it targets is not known. One base away there is no much larger clone; base qualities are not given.

The immunoSEQ Assay, a bias-controlled multiplex PCR, was used to amplify TCRbeta CDR3 regions from genomic DNA. The original methods were these. The number of nucleated cells in each sample was estimated by amplification of reference gene primers within the assay. To quantify the absolute abundance of each unique TCRbeta CDR3 rearrangement, sequence reads were collapsed and filtered. For each sample, productive Simpson clonality was calculated as the square root of Simpson's diversity index across productive rearrangements. As stored in TCRdb, this immuneACCESS dataset retains in-frame rearrangements with V and J assigned. A fraction of the clones does not appear; measured against another copy, unresolved V genes explain less than half of the discrepancy, and the remainder lacks a known reason. The V and J calls and clone size come from that table; D and trimming were worked out from the DNA. The sample records some 220,000 clones, approximately 86% of which are singletons. The top ten clones comprise 1.3% of the sample.

The sample was peripheral blood. The V and J segments used are TRBV2 and TRBJ1-2; too little of a D gene remains to name it. The TCR comes from a woman in her 30s with COVID-19, enrolled during active disease. The DNA reads TGTGCCAGCAGGGGAGCCTATGGCTACACCTTC. The translation is CASRGAYGYTF.